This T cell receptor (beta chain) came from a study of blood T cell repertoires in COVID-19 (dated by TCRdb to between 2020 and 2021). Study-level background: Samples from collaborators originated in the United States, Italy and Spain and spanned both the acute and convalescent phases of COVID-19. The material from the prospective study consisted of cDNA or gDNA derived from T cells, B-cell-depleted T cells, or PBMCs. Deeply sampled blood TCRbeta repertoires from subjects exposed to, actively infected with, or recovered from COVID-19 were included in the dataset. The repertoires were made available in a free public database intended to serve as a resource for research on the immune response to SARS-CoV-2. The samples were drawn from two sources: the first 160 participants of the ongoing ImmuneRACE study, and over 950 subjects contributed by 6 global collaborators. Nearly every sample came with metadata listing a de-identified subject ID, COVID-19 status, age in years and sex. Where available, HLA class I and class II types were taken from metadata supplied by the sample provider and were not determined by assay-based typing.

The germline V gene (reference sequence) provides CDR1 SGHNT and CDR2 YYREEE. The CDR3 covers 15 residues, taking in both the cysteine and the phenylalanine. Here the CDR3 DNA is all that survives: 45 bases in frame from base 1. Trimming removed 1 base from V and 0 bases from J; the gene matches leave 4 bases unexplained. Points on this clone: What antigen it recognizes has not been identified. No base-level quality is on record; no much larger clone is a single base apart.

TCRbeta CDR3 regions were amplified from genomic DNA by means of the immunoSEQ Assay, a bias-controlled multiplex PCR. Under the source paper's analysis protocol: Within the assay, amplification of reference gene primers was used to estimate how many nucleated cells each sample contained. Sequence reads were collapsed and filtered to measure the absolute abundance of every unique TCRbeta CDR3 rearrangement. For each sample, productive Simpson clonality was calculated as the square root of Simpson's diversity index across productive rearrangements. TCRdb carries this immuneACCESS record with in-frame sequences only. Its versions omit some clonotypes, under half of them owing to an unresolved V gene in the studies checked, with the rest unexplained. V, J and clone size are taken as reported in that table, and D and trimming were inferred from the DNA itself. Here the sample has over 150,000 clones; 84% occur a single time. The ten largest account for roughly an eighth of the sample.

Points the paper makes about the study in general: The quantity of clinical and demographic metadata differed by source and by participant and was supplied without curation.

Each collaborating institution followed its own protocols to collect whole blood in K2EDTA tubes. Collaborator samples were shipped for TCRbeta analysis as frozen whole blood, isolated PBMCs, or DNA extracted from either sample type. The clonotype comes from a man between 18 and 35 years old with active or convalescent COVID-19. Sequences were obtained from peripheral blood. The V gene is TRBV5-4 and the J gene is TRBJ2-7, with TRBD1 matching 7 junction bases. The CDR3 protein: CASSLSHRGSYEQYF. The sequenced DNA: TGTGCCAGCAGCTTGTCTCACAGGGGCTCCTACGAGCAGTACTTC.